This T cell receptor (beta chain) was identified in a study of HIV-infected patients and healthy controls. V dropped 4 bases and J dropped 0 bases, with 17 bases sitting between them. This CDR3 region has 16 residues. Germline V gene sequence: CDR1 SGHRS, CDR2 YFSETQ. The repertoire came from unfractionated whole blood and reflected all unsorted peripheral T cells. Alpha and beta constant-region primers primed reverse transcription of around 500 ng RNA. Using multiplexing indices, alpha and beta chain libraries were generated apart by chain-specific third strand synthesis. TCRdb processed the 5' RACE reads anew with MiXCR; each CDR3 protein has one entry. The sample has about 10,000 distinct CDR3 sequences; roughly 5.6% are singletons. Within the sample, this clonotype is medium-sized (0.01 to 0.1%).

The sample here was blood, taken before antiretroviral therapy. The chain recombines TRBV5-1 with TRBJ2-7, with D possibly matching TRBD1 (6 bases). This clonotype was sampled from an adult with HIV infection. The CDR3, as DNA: TGCGCCAGCAGCCCGAACCTACAGGGCATCTCCTACGAGCAGTACTTC. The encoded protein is CASSPNLQGISYEQYF.